These T cell receptor beta chains were read from a single sample in a study of T cell responses to AZD1222 COVID-19 vaccine. The method was immunoSEQ multiplex PCR; TCRdb's version includes in-frame clones alone and lacks a portion of them. The sample holds tens of thousands of clones, around 91% seen once. Sequencing used peripheral blood, obtained on day 0 of MenACWY control vaccination. These receptors came from an adult in good health. Each CDR3 is given with its conserved first and last residue. D genes are given only for firm matches.

>19|TRBD2|TRBJ2-2|TRBV19
CASSTLAGGSPLNTGELFF
>16|NA|TRBJ1-6|TRBV19
CASSIGSGSYNSPLHF
>18|NA|TRBJ1-6|TRBV7-6
CASSPEPQASSYNSPLHF
>19|TRBD2|TRBJ2-1|TRBV5-1
CASSLVPAGGFSSYNEQFF
>11|NA|TRBJ1-2|TRBV7-9
CASSSSYGYTF
>15|NA|TRBJ1-1|TRBV19
CASSMVGLANTEAFF
>14|TRBD1|TRBJ1-2|TRBV6-4
CASQPTTGGAGYTF
>15|TRBD1|TRBJ1-6|TRBV5-1
CASSVEGQNNSPLHF
>17|NA|TRBJ2-3|TRBV9
CASSVVGVGPSTDTQYF
>15|TRBD1|TRBJ2-1|TRBV6-5
CASRKQGAFNNEQFF
>13|TRBD1|TRBJ1-1|TRBV12-3/TRBV12-4
CASSLQGETEAFF
>15|NA|TRBJ2-7|TRBV5-6
CASSLRGPGTYEQYF
>13|NA|TRBJ1-5|TRBV5-1
CASSFDQNQPQHF
>14|NA|TRBJ1-3|TRBV3-1/TRBV3-2
CASSRDSRGNTIYF
>15|TRBD2|TRBJ2-1|TRBV19
CASTLGTSGSYEQFF
>12|NA|TRBJ2-1|TRBV29-1
CSFSRGGDEQFF
>10|NA|TRBJ2-5|TRBV5-1
CASGGETQYF
>17|TRBD2|TRBJ2-5|TRBV25-1
CASSELGTSGPQETQYF
>17|TRBD1|TRBJ1-6|TRBV5-1
CASSFIDRERDNSPLHF
>13|NA|TRBJ1-1|TRBV5-1
CASSFRENTEAFF
>14|NA|TRBJ1-1|TRBV5-1
CASSLVGAGTEAFF
>16|NA|TRBJ2-7|TRBV5-1
CASSLQGTDPSYEQYF
>14|NA|TRBJ2-3|TRBV2
CASSEGLGTDTQYF
>11|NA|TRBJ1-2|TRBV3-1/TRBV3-2
CASSQEGGYTF
>15|TRBD2|TRBJ2-3|TRBV5-1
CASSLAGVGTDTQYF
>16|TRBD2|TRBJ2-1|TRBV5-1
CASSLELAGVSNEQFF
>15|NA|TRBJ1-1|TRBV2
CASSEAIFRGFEAFF
>16|TRBD2|TRBJ2-1|TRBV5-8
CASSSSPGLAPNEQFF
>18|NA|TRBJ2-7|TRBV28
CASISRGGNGFTGHEQYF
>12|NA|TRBJ1-5|TRBV3-1/TRBV3-2
CASSQGRGLEHF
>15|TRBD1|TRBJ1-2|TRBV27
CASSRDSLGAYGYTF
>14|NA|TRBJ1-3|TRBV28
CASSRDISGNTIYF
>18|TRBD1|TRBJ1-2|TRBV7-2
CASSSRDLGQGARYGYTF
>13|NA|TRBJ1-1|TRBV6-5
CASRVLGVTEAFF
>15|NA|TRBJ2-7|TRBV10-3
CAISGRDTLGNEQYF
>14|NA|TRBJ2-6|TRBV3-1/TRBV3-2
CASSQSSGANVLTF
>16|NA|TRBJ1-2|TRBV10-3
CAISSGNPPGFDGYTF
>15|TRBD1|TRBJ2-5|TRBV5-1
CASSGIQGAQETQYF
>14|NA|TRBJ1-1|TRBV11-2
CASSPLGRGYEAFF
>14|NA|TRBJ2-1|TRBV7-3
CASSHRGSGNEQFF
>16|TRBD2|TRBJ2-7|TRBV9
CASSVSPWTSGYEQYF
>14|TRBD1|TRBJ2-7|TRBV13
CASSRGTGPYEQYF
>14|NA|TRBJ1-4|TRBV3-1/TRBV3-2
CASSRSEVNEKLFF
>13|NA|TRBJ2-7|TRBV6-5
CASIGQQSYEQYF
>15|TRBD1|TRBJ1-1|TRBV6-5
CASKLQGALGTEAFF
>15|NA|TRBJ1-5|TRBV19
CASSIGTAYNQPQHF
>15|TRBD2|TRBJ2-7|TRBV5-1
CASSLGTSTSYEQYF
>13|NA|TRBJ1-4|TRBV12-3/TRBV12-4
CASSPTGNEKLFF